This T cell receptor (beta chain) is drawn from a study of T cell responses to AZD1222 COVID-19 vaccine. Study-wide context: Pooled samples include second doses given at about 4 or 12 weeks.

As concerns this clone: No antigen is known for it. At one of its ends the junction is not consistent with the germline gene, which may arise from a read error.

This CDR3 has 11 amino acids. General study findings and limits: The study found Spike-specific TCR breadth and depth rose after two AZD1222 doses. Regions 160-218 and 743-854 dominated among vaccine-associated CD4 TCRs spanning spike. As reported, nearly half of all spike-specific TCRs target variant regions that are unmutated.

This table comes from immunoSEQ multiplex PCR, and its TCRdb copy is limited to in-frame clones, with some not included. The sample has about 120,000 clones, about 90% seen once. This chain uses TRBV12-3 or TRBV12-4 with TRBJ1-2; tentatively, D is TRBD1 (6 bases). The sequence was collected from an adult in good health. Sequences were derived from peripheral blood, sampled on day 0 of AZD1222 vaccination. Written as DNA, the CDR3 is TGTGCCAGCAGTGAAGTCGGACAGTTGATCTTC. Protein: CASSEVGQLIF.